This TCR beta chain was sequenced during a study of T cell repertoires in cytomegalovirus infection. Study-wide background: Signatures in public TCR beta sequences pointed to both CMV infection and matching HLA type. Study-level points and caveats: Clonotype analysis showed dominance of the ex vivo response by HLA-C-restricted CMV-specific TCR beta clonotypes.

For this clonotype: Its antigen is not identified.

TCRdb reanalysed the reads using MiXCR and keeps one entry per CDR3 protein. Of about 700,000 distinct CDR3 sequences in the sample, around a third were seen once. The V gene's germline CDR1 is LGHNA and CDR2 YSLEER. The ends were cut back, 0 bases at V and 8 bases at J, with 23 bases in the middle. The length of the CDR3 is 18 residues. Sample: cultured PBMCs, taken from culture after CMV antigen stimulation. The sequence came from a human donor in good health (CMV status not recorded). Some clones in this sample may be carry-over from other donors' samples. The chain joins TRBV4-3 to TRBJ2-1, with no clear D. As DNA, the CDR3 is TGCGCCAGCAGCCAAGATCTAGGTAGTCAGTCCGTTGGCGATGAGCAGTTCTTC. Translating gives CASSQDLGSQSVGDEQFF.